Below are 2 T cell receptor beta chains sequenced from a single sample in a study of response to subunit inactivated influenza vaccine. Using its own MiXCR run on the RT-PCR reads, TCRdb lists one record per CDR3 protein. Here the sample spans more than 450,000 distinct CDR3 sequences, around 10% being singletons. Separately, the same data were catalogued under a study of T cells expressing NK-cell markers. This second study notes: In generating TCR beta cDNA, 5'RACE template switching with UMIs was used.

Material: PBMCs from blood, obtained on the day of vaccination. All receptors derive from a man in his fifties who received an inactivated influenza vaccine.

The genes are TRBV7-2 and TRBJ1-5, with D hard to call. The germline V gene encodes CDR1 SGHTA and CDR2 FQGNSA. V lost 5 bases and J 3 bases, leaving 17 bases between the germline ends. This CDR3 has 16 amino acids. The CDR3 DNA sequence: TGTGCCAGCAGCCCGTCGGTGCGGTCACACAATCAGCCCCAGCATTTT. Protein sequence: CASSPSVRSHNQPQHF.

This rearrangement joins TRBV12-3 or TRBV12-4 to TRBJ2-6, with a tentative D call TRBD1 (6 bases). Trimming took off 4 bases at V and 1 base at J, with 11 bases between the two ends. This CDR3 spans 16 amino acids. DNA of the CDR3: TGTGCCAGCAGTTCCGGGACATTGTCTGGGGCCAACGTCCTGACTTTC. This codes for CASSSGTLSGANVLTF.